These 29 T cell receptor beta chains were sequenced from one sample in a study of T cell repertoires in cytomegalovirus infection. These receptors lack a known antigen. TCRdb itself ran the reads through MiXCR, one entry per CDR3 protein. The data show roughly 90,000 distinct CDR3 sequences, with about 24% seen just once and approximately 51% held by the top ten. The source material was CD8+ T cells from cultured PBMCs, sampled from culture after CMV antigen stimulation. These receptors all stem from a human donor in good health (CMV status not recorded). Some clones in this sample may be carry-over from other donors' samples.

The genes are TRBV24-1 and TRBJ2-1; D remains ambiguous. CDR1 is KGHDR and CDR2 is SFDVKD in the germline V gene. The V and J ends lost 1 base and 5 bases respectively, with 5 bases between them. The length of the CDR3 is 13 residues. The CDR3: CATSDFTHNEQFF. The DNA for the CDR3 is TGTGCCACCAGTGATTTCACCCACAATGAGCAGTTCTTC.

The gene calls are TRBV6-5 and TRBJ1-1; D unresolved. This CDR3 is 12 amino acids long. From germline, CDR1 is MNHEY and CDR2 SVGAGI. Trimming cost V 5 bases and J 8 bases, with 12 bases left between them. The CDR3 sequence is CASSNLGSEAFF. Written as DNA, the CDR3 is TGTGCCAGCAGTAATCTTGGATCCGAAGCTTTCTTT.

This clonotype occurred a few times. V is TRBV15 and J is TRBJ2-7, with 7 bases matching TRBD1. This CDR3 has 16 residues. Germline lookup yields CDR1 LNHNV and CDR2 YYDKDF (reference sequence). V trimming: 0 bases; J trimming: 1 base; junction bases outside the gene matches: 6. CDR3 DNA: TGTGCCACCAGCAGAGATAGAGTACAGGGGTCCTACGAGCAGTACTTC. It encodes CATSRDRVQGSYEQYF.

This clonotype was counted only a few times. This chain joins TRBV4-3 and TRBJ1-5; a weak D match, TRBD1 (5 bases). Germline V gives CDR1 LGHNA, CDR2 YSLEER. This CDR3 has 15 amino acids. The V and J ends lost 4 bases and 2 bases respectively, with 12 bases between them. The DNA for the CDR3 is TGCGCCAGCAGCCCGGACACGGCGGGCAATCAGCCCCAGCATTTT. Translating gives CASSPDTAGNQPQHF.

This clonotype was seen only a few times. The V call is TRBV20-1, the J call TRBJ1-1, with 9 bases fitting TRBD1. The CDR3 runs to 12 residues. Germline assignment: CDR1 DFQATT and CDR2 SNEGSKA (reference sequence). The junction had 7 bases not matched to a gene; V was cut back by 8 bases and J by 6 bases. In DNA form, the CDR3 reads TGCAGTCCCGGAACAGGGGGCTCTGAAGCTTTCTTT. This encodes CSPGTGGSEAFF.

This clonotype came up a few times. The gene calls are TRBV11-2 and TRBJ2-1; perhaps D is TRBD1 or TRBD2 (5 bases each). The V gene's germline CDR1 is SGHAT and CDR2 FQNNGV. V gave up 3 bases and J gave up 10 bases, with 10 bases separating them. This CDR3 comprises 12 residues. CDR3 bases: TGTGCCAGCAGCTTTTTGGGGGAGGAGCAGTTCTTC. It translates to CASSFLGEEQFF.

The sample holds a few counts of this clonotype. The V call is TRBV11-3, the J call TRBJ1-1; tentative D call: TRBD1 (5 bases). V was pared by 5 bases and J by 1 base, with 11 bases between. The CDR3 extends over 14 amino acids. Germline V gene lookup returns CDR1 SGHNT and CDR2 YENEEA. This chain's CDR3 is CASSTRGGNTEAFF. DNA for the CDR3: TGTGCCAGCAGCACTCGTGGGGGGAACACTGAAGCTTTCTTT.

Comments on this clonotype: At one end, the junction sequence differs from germline, possibly due to a read error. The chain is built from TRBV10-3 and TRBJ2-7, with TRBD2 identical over 8 bases. Per the germline V gene, CDR1 is ENHRY and CDR2 is SYGVKD. The CDR3 runs to 13 residues. The CDR3 sequence: CAIRSGTRNDQYF. For the CDR3, the DNA is TGTGCCATCAGGTCCGGGACTAGAAACGATCAGTACTTC.

In DNA form, the CDR3 reads TGCGCCAGCAGCCAAGGATCCAGCACCGGGGAGCTGTTTTTT. This encodes CASSQGSSTGELFF. The chain recombines TRBV4-3 with TRBJ2-2, with no clear D. V was trimmed by 1 base and J by 4 bases, leaving 7 bases between them. CDR3 length equals 14 residues. The germline CDR1 and CDR2 sequences are LGHNA and YSLEER.

J is TRBJ2-7 and V is TRBV6-5; no clear D. Looked up from germline, CDR1 is MNHEY and CDR2 is SVGAGI. This CDR3 region has 15 residues. Deletions cut 0 bases from V and 3 bases from J, with 12 bases between. The CDR3 coding sequence is TGTGCCAGCAGTTACTCAGTTAGCCCGAACTACGAGCAGTACTTC. This translates into CASSYSVSPNYEQYF.

This clonotype has ten or more counts. V usage is TRBV12-3 or TRBV12-4 and J usage is TRBJ1-5; D not resolved. This CDR3 comprises 14 residues. V lost 2 bases and J 2 bases, leaving 7 bases between the germline ends. This chain's CDR3 is CASSLLLGNQPQHF. DNA for the CDR3: TGTGCCAGCAGTTTACTCCTGGGCAATCAGCCCCAGCATTTT.

This clonotype was seen more than once but under ten times. This rearrangement joins TRBV7-9 to TRBJ1-5; TRBD1 is a possible D gene (6 bases). The V end lost 1 base, the J end lost 6 bases, and 7 bases lay between the germline ends. Germline-derived CDR1 and CDR2 are SEHNR and FQNEAQ (reference sequence). The CDR3 consists of 13 residues. DNA for the CDR3: TGTGCCAGCAGCTTAGAGGGGGGTCAGCCCCAGCATTTT. Translated, it gives CASSLEGGQPQHF. Supplemented by reference TRBV7-9 and TRBJ1-5, the full variable domain reads DTGVSQNPRHKITKRGQNVTFRCDPISEHNRLYWYRQTLGQGPEFLTYFQNEAQLEKSRLLSDRFSAERPKGSFSTLEIQRTEQGDSAMYLCASSLEGGQPQHFGDGTRLSIL.

This clonotype was recorded at least ten times. The chain employs TRBV6-1 and TRBJ2-1, with D unclear. CDR1 and CDR2 from the germline V gene are MNHNS and SASEGT. The V end lost 5 bases, the J end lost 10 bases, and 6 bases lay between the germline ends. The CDR3 consists of 10 residues. The DNA of the CDR3 is TGTGCCAGCAGTAAACCGGAGCAGTTCTTC. Its protein is CASSKPEQFF.

The genes are TRBV12-3 or TRBV12-4 and TRBJ2-7; D is perhaps TRBD1 (6 bases). V was cut by 5 bases and J by 1 base, with 12 bases left in between. The CDR3 length is 14 residues. Here the CDR3 reads CASSTGHMSYEQYF. The DNA of the CDR3 is TGTGCCAGCAGTACGGGACACATGTCCTACGAGCAGTACTTC.

This clonotype was detected only once. This sequence joins TRBV19 and TRBJ2-3, with D maybe TRBD2 (6 bases). V was shortened by 3 bases and J by 5 bases, with 15 bases between the two germline ends. The CDR3 spans 15 residues. Germline V lookup: CDR1 LNHDA, CDR2 SQIVND (reference sequence). The CDR3 DNA follows: TGTGCCAGTAGTATGTGGCTAGCGATGGGAGATACGCAGTATTTT. Amino acid sequence: CASSMWLAMGDTQYF. Based on the CDR3 plus reference TRBV19 and TRBJ2-3, the full variable domain is DGGITQSPKYLFRKEGQNVTLSCEQNLNHDAMYWYRQDPGQGLRLIYYSQIVNDFQKGDIAEGYSVSREKKESFPLTVTSAQKNPTAFYLCASSMWLAMGDTQYFGPGTRLTVL.

This clonotype was observed many times. V and J are TRBV12-3 or TRBV12-4 and TRBJ2-3, with 9 bases aligning to TRBD1. CDR3 length: 14 amino acids. Germline trimming cut 5 bases from V and 1 base from J; bases unmatched to any gene: 1. For the CDR3, the DNA is TGTGCCAGCAGTGACAGGGGGGGCACAGATACGCAGTATTTT. It yields the protein CASSDRGGTDTQYF.

The chain carries TRBV19 and TRBJ2-2, with D possibly being TRBD1 or TRBD2 (6 bases each). Trimming left V 3 bases short and J 3 bases short, with 14 bases between. Per germline, CDR1 LNHDA and CDR2 SQIVND (reference sequence). There are 16 residues in the CDR3. The chain's CDR3 is CASSIQRGPDTGELFF. For the CDR3, the DNA is TGTGCCAGTAGTATCCAACGGGGGCCGGACACCGGGGAGCTGTTTTTT. The full variable domain, its missing parts supplied by reference TRBV19 and TRBJ2-2, is DGGITQSPKYLFRKEGQNVTLSCEQNLNHDAMYWYRQDPGQGLRLIYYSQIVNDFQKGDIAEGYSVSREKKESFPLTVTSAQKNPTAFYLCASSIQRGPDTGELFFGEGSRLTVL.

The DNA of the CDR3 is TGTGCCACCAGTTCCGGCTCCTGTGAGACCCAGTACTTC. Protein: CATSSGSCETQYF. V usage is TRBV13 and J usage is TRBJ2-5; no definite D call. Germline V lookup: CDR1 PRHDT, CDR2 FYEKMQ (reference sequence). V lost 10 bases to trimming and J lost 5 bases, with 17 bases between them. CDR3 size: 13 residues.

This clonotype was counted at least ten times. The chain has TRBV7-9 and TRBJ2-4; D is unresolved. Germline assignment: CDR1 SEHNR and CDR2 FQNEAQ (reference sequence). The CDR3 extends over 10 amino acids. The V and J ends lost 7 bases and 6 bases respectively, with 4 bases between them. The CDR3 DNA reads TGTGCCAGCACCCCAAACATTCAGTACTTC. This sequence encodes CASTPNIQYF.

CDR3: CASSLASRAGNTIYF. DNA for the CDR3: TGTGCCAGCAGCTTGGCCAGTCGCGCTGGAAACACCATATATTTT. V and J are TRBV5-6 and TRBJ1-3; no reliable D call. Deletions cut 0 bases from V and 2 bases from J, with 9 bases between. The CDR3 is 15 residues long. Germline V gene sequence: CDR1 SGHDT, CDR2 YYEEEE.

This clonotype was seen more than once but under ten times. The chain recombines TRBV4-3 with TRBJ2-3, with 7 positions matching TRBD1. J was trimmed by 0 bases and V by 1 base; bases with no gene match: 4. This CDR3 is 16 amino acids long. The germline gives CDR1 LGHNA, CDR2 YSLEER. Written as DNA, the CDR3 is TGCGCCAGCAGCCAAGGGGACAGAAGTAGCACAGATACGCAGTATTTT. Translation: CASSQGDRSSTDTQYF.

Only a few counts were recorded for this clonotype. The rearrangement joins TRBV19 to TRBJ2-7; a weak D match, TRBD2 (6 bases). The ends were cut back, 5 bases at V and 2 bases at J, with 13 bases in the middle. The CDR3 is 14 residues long. Germline CDR1 and CDR2: LNHDA and SQIVND (reference sequence). CDR3 sequence reads: CASSAGTGTYEQYF. In nucleotides, the CDR3 is TGTGCCAGTAGTGCAGGGACTGGGACCTACGAGCAGTACTTC.

This clonotype was detected only a few times. The chain combines TRBV7-9 with TRBJ1-1; 7 nucleotides align to TRBD1. V was clipped by 5 bases and J by 5 bases; unmatched bases: 11. In germline, CDR1 is SEHNR, CDR2 FQNEAQ (reference sequence). There are 15 residues in the CDR3. This CDR3 reads CASSPSKGALTEAFF. DNA of the CDR3: TGTGCCAGCAGCCCTTCGAAGGGGGCGTTGACTGAAGCTTTCTTT.

The chain carries TRBV6-6 and TRBJ2-1; D remains ambiguous. The CDR3 covers 15 residues. Germline V gene data show CDR1 as MNHNY and CDR2 as SVGAGI (reference sequence). The V and J ends lost 2 bases and 2 bases respectively, with 10 bases between them. The CDR3 DNA reads TGTGCCAGCAGTTACGAGGACGCGGCCTACAATGAGCAGTTCTTC. Protein product: CASSYEDAAYNEQFF.

Concerning this clonotype itself: A much bigger clone sits one base away, suggesting this may be a read error. V and J are TRBV27 and TRBJ2-7, with no clear D. Germline loops: CDR1 MNHEY, CDR2 SMNVEV (reference sequence). This CDR3 spans 14 amino acids. The CDR3 coding sequence is TGTGCCAACAGTCCCCTTGACAACCGCTACGAGCAGTACTTC. Translating gives CANSPLDNRYEQYF.

This chain connects TRBV12-3 or TRBV12-4 to TRBJ1-2; D is ambiguous. Trimming pared 5 bases from V and 2 bases from J, leaving 9 bases between. The CDR3 spans 13 residues. CDR3 DNA sequence: TGTGCCAGCAGTCCGGACGAGAACTATGGCTACACCTTC. Amino acid sequence: CASSPDENYGYTF.

This clonotype showed up many times. The chain links TRBV12-3 or TRBV12-4 to TRBJ2-1; TRBD2 aligns across 8 bases. The CDR3 sequence is 13 residues long. The V and J ends lost 4 bases and 9 bases, in that order; junction bases with no gene match: 5. CDR3 in amino acids: CASSSGTRLEQFF. The CDR3 DNA reads TGTGCCAGCAGTTCCGGGACTAGACTTGAGCAGTTCTTC.

This clonotype has a count of ten or more. The chain couples TRBV7-9 to TRBJ2-1, with unresolved D. The CDR3 extends over 15 amino acids. Germline lookup yields CDR1 SEHNR and CDR2 FQNEAQ (reference sequence). Trimming stripped 2 bases from V and 5 bases from J, with 13 bases between. The CDR3 loop is CASSLSETPNNEQFF. The DNA of the CDR3 is TGTGCCAGCAGCTTATCGGAGACACCGAACAATGAGCAGTTCTTC.

This clonotype was picked up a small number of times. J is TRBJ2-1 and V is TRBV19, with TRBD2 matching 11 bases. Germline-derived CDR1 and CDR2 are LNHDA and SQIVND (reference sequence). The CDR3 has 16 residues. Losses at the gene ends were 5 bases for V and 5 bases for J; bases not matched to a gene: 8. The CDR3, as DNA: TGTGCCAGTAGTGGCACCGGGACTAGCGGAAACAATGAGCAGTTCTTC. The encoded protein is CASSGTGTSGNNEQFF.